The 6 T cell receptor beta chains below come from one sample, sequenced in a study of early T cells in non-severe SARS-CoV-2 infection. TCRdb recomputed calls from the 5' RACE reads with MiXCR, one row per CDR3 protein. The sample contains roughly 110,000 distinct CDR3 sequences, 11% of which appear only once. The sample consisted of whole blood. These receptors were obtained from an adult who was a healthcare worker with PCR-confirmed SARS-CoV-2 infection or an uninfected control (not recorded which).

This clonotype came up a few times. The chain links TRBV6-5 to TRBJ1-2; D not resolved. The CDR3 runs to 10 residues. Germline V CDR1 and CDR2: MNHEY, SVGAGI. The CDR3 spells CAVNSPGYTF. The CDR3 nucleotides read TGTGCAGTTAACAGTCCTGGCTACACCTTC.

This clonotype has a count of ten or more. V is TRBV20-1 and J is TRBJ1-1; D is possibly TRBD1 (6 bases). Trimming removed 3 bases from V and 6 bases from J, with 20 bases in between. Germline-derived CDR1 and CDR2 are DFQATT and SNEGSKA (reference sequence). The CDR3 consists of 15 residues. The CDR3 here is CSASSPLTGTSEAFF. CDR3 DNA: TGCAGTGCTAGTTCTCCCTTAACAGGGACGTCTGAAGCTTTCTTT.

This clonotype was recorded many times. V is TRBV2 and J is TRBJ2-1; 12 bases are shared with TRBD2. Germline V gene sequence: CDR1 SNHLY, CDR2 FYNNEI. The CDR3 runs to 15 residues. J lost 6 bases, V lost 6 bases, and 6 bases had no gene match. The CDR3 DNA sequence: TGTGCCAGCAGAACCGGGACTAGCGGGCCCAATGAGCAGTTCTTC. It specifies CASRTGTSGPNEQFF.

The CDR3: CASSLEGGAGLNIQYF. CDR3 in DNA: TGTGCCAGCAGTTTAGAGGGGGGAGCGGGCCTAAACATTCAGTACTTC. The gene calls are TRBV27 and TRBJ2-4; D may correspond to TRBD1 or TRBD2 (6 bases each). The length of the CDR3 is 16 residues. Germline lookup yields CDR1 MNHEY and CDR2 SMNVEV (reference sequence). Between the trimmed V and J ends, which lost 2 bases and 6 bases, there was a span of 17 bases.

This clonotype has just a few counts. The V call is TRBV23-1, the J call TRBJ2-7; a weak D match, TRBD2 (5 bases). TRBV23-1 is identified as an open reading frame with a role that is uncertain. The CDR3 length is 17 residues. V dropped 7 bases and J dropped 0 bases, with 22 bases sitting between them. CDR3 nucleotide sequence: TGCGCCAGCAAGCCGGGATACCCCGGACCCCTCTCCTACGAGCAGTACTTC. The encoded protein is CASKPGYPGPLSYEQYF.

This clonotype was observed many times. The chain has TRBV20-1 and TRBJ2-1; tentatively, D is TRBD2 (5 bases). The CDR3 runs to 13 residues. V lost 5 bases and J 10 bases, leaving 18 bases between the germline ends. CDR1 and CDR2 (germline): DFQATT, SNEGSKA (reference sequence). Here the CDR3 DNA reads TGCAGTGCTTCGACTACTGCTTTGATCGAGCAGTTCTTC. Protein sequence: CSASTTALIEQFF.